Here is one T cell receptor beta chain with its context. This receptor's antigen is unknown. Base qualities are not recorded, but no much larger clone differs from it by a single base. Inclusive of the bounding cysteine and phenylalanine, the CDR3 is 13 residues long. The CDR3 DNA has 39 bases and is translated from base 1. The germline V gene (reference sequence) specifies DFQATT as CDR1 and SNEGSKA as CDR2. V lost 6 bases and J lost 3 bases, and the count of bases not matched to a germline gene is 6. What the time point label conveys for this sample: persistent/refractory GD, antithyroid drugs over 5 years with positive TRAb. For both TCR sequencing and RNA sequencing, RNA was extracted from PBMCs in TRIzol. Graves' disease was diagnosed according to American Thyroid Association guidelines. Patients for the study were recruited at an endocrinology department in Xi'an, China. Each patient gave about 9.1 milliliters of peripheral blood, collected in an EDTA anticoagulant tube. Ficoll Paque Plus density gradient separation was used to isolate PBMCs, and no further T cell sorting was done. An Agilent 2100 Bioanalyzer and agarose gel were used to assess RNA quality, and a NanoDrop 2000 was used to measure RNA concentration.

The data belong to a study of regulatory T cells in long-lasting Graves disease (dated by TCRdb to about 2021). In the study overall: To count as having persistent Graves' disease, a patient had to have received antithyroid drug treatment for over 5 years with TSH receptor autoantibodies remaining persistently positive. Patients with persistent Graves' disease were compared with patients with newly diagnosed Graves' disease using TCR sequencing and RNA sequencing of peripheral blood. In the clinical cohort, patients with persistent Graves' disease had used antithyroid drugs for an average of around 10 years. The study was conducted in China and was registered as a clinical trial. A total of around 35 samples were covered by TCR sequencing, comprising about 13 persistent and 20 or so newly diagnosed Graves' disease patients. Overall results and qualifications from the work: Peripheral blood alone was examined, since thyroid tissue, which constituted the primary lesion, could not be accessed. Sequencing and analysis were restricted to the TCR beta chain. The authors noted that the small sample size was a limitation that may lower accuracy. A larger number of public clonotypes was shared among persistent patients (approximately 3,000) than among newly diagnosed patients (roughly 980). Lower TCR Shannon entropy and fewer highly expanded clones were observed in persistent Graves' disease patients than in newly diagnosed patients, which suggested clonal expansion. Preferential use of TRBV28, TRBJ1-2 and TRBJ2-5 was observed in persistent disease, whereas TRBV20-1 and TRBJ2-1 were favored in newly diagnosed disease.

Library preparation employed multiplex PCR. The sample was run on an Illumina HiSeq 4000. iRepertoire HTBI primers and Arm-PCR amplification of CDR3 regions were used to construct TCR beta libraries. Before sequencing, the PCR products went through gel purification. On the study's bioinformatics: A total of fewer than 70 TRBV and under 15 TRBJ segments were identified across samples and were used for gene usage analysis of CDR3 amino acid clonotypes. COPE and FqMerger were used to merge the filtered high-quality paired reads into contigs. BLAST was used to align contigs to IMGT TRBV, TRBD and TRBJ reference genes, and CDR3 was defined according to IMGT. Highly expanded clones were defined as clonotypes with a frequency above 0.1%. Shannon entropy was used to measure repertoire diversity, and the Gini coefficient was used to measure V-J evenness. A clonotype found in more than one individual was treated as public. TCRdb passed the public sequencing reads through fastp at Q25 and MiXCR, retaining productive beta sequences. Duplicate CDR3 protein sequences are folded into a single record with the most common DNA and genes. None of the V and J calls come from the authors' own analysis; TCRdb made them. This sample holds about 430,000 distinct CDR3 sequences; around a fifth were observed only once. Roughly an eighth of the sample lies in the top ten.

The sample was peripheral blood mononuclear cells (PBMCs), taken when the disease was refractory, from a patient treated with antithyroid drugs. The chain employs TRBV20-1 and TRBJ2-7, with 9 bases in between that match TRBD1. The source of this sequence is a female donor with Graves disease. The DNA sequence is TGCAGTGCCTCGGGACAGGGTGACTACGAGCAGTACTTC. This gives the protein CSASGQGDYEQYF.